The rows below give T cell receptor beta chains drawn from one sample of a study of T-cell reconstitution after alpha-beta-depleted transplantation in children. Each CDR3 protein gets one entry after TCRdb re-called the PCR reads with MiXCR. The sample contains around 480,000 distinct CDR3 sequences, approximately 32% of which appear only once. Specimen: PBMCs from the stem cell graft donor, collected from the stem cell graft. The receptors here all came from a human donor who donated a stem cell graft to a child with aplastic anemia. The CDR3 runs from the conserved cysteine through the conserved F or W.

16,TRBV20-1,CSARDIVGSYNSPLHF
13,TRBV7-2,CASSLWDGYGYTF
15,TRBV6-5,CASSSRGRSGNTIYF
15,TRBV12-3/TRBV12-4,CASSFLGAGANVLTF
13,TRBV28,CASTVNLGTEAFF
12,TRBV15,CATSNYLETQYF
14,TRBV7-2,CASSLAAGSNEQFF
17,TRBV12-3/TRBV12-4,CASSLGTSGRAGETQYF
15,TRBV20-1,CSARDPGGGQQPQHF
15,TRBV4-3,CASSQEAGTAEKLFF
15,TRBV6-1,CASSGVSSSYNEQFF
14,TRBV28,CASSLFAGRYEQYF
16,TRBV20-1,CSARGRSVLITDTQYF
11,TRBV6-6,CASRIRYEQFF
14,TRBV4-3,CASSQDHRVQTQYF